This section outlines one TCR beta chain sequence together with its context. The antigen it recognizes is unknown. Base-call qualities are not available, and no considerably larger clone is one nucleotide away. The data were obtained in a study of cytomegalovirus exposure and HLA in healthy donors (dated by TCRdb to about 2017). Notes on the research overall: According to an earlier analysis of a few hundred of the donors, about 179 million T cells yielded roughly 110 million unique TCR beta sequences and approximately 300 Gb of sequence data. An early release covering more than 500 HLA-typed donors comprised approximately 290 gigabases of sequencing data and tens of millions of unique TCR sequences. Among the roughly 370 genotyped donors, under 90% belonged to the genetic ancestry cluster associated with self-reported Caucasian donors. The study aimed to test whether cataloging public T cell receptors could reveal signatures of past pathogen exposure. Using immunosequencing, the study profiled T cell repertoires from around 680 subjects and related those repertoires to cytomegalovirus serostatus. Besides the first cohort of some 670 subjects, a separate validation cohort made up of 120 or so different subjects was used. The study combined high-throughput TCR immunosequencing, statistical association of individual TCRs with disease status, and machine learning to predict cytomegalovirus infection status. A later analysis re-examined previously published TCR beta repertoires from just over 650 donors and added high-resolution HLA genotyping to investigate patterns of TCR occurrence. The later analysis used no new phenotypic data to find candidate immune exposures, relying instead on TCR beta sequences and their occurrence across donors. An earlier analysis of 587 of the donors applied high-throughput TCR beta sequencing to assess whether each TCR beta V gene segment acted as functional or pseudogenic. Donor age, sex, ethnicity and CMV serostatus were collected together with the repertoire data. In a later genetic analysis, genome-wide SNP genotypes for about three fifths of the 666 donors were used, and that subset was treated as a discovery cohort. Every discovery cohort repertoire had been produced on one sequencing platform. Class I and class II HLA loci were covered by the typing at four-digit resolution. Typing coverage varied by locus: roughly 629-640 donors for A, B, C, DRB1 and DQB1; some 520 for DQA1; approximately 570 for DPA1; roughly 470 for DPB1. About five DR-DQ haplotypes were treated as single units for association and clustering because of strong linkage in the cohort. Among 398 genotyped donors of the cohort, an average of roughly 240,000 unique TCR beta nucleotide sequences were sequenced per donor, roughly 20% of them non-productive. On the study overall, not on this receptor specifically: A later analysis found that TCR association rates varied across HLA loci, with DRB1 alleles showing the most associated TCRs and HLA-C alleles the fewest. The classifier was reported to diagnose cytomegalovirus status with high specificity and sensitivity in both the original cohort and the validation cohort. A cluster of highly shared sequence variants was judged likely to represent a technical artifact of the sequencing pipeline. A later analysis reported that several top co-occurrence clusters appeared linked to parvovirus B19, influenza, CMV and Epstein-Barr virus. According to the authors, the approach could potentially be generalized to other disease states and immunological phenotypes. HLA typing was unavailable for some donors at each locus, so association tests used only the typed subset. CMV serostatus was the only immune exposure information available for the cohort. Only TCR beta chains were sequenced in this cohort, and the absence of alpha or paired-chain data limited detectable features. In the study, around 150 TCR beta chains were listed as associated with cytomegalovirus. Because counts were too low, around 17 rarely observed V segments, including chromosome 9 orphons, were left out of the earlier analysis of 500 to 750 of the donors. An earlier analysis of 587 of the donors showed that most TCR beta V segments appeared in productive rearrangements either about 87% or about 30% of the time, which broadly matched IMGT annotations. When HLA alleles, especially DR and DQ, strongly co-occurred, TCR associations were difficult to assign to individual alleles. At a false discovery rate of 0.05, a later analysis linked under 20,000 TCR beta sequences to specific HLA alleles. Across donors, most TCR sequences were observed very rarely, whereas some public TCRs were present in many individuals. A few of the identified cytomegalovirus-associated TCR beta chains were confirmed in vitro to be specific for cytomegalovirus antigens. A further reported finding was that TCR beta sequences accurately predicted the HLA-A and HLA-B alleles for most subjects in the first cohort. Roughly uniform sequencing depth across donors was assumed in presence/absence analyses, although this assumption may not hold. A later analysis found that HLA-associated TCR beta chains were more clonally expanded and had lower generation probabilities than equally common non-associated chains. According to a later genetic analysis, donors in an Asian-associated ancestry cluster had fewer N-insertions in productive TCRs than the approximately 700-donor mean. Because the 87-base-pair reads could not distinguish some IMGT-functional V segments, including TRBV6-2 and TRBV6-3, those segments were excluded. Linkage disequilibrium might explain the correlated functional status among segregating V segments, but an unknown experimental factor could not be excluded. A later analysis found that most CMV-associated TCR beta chains appeared HLA-restricted, with HLA associations seemingly driven largely by CMV exposure. In a later genetic analysis, a missense DCLRE1C variant was associated with V-gene and J-gene trimming of TCR beta chains, and the association was replicated in an independent cohort.

The library was prepared using the immunoSEQ multiplex PCR assay. A mixture of 60 forward primers for TCR Vbeta segments and 13 reverse primers for TCR Jbeta segments was used in the multiplex PCR. The CDR3 region of rearranged TCR beta genes was amplified from genomic DNA by a multiplex PCR assay. On the Illumina HiSeq System, the amplified TCR beta libraries were sequenced as 87-base-pair reads. The source study handled its data this way. Across the 600 to 700 repertoires, a later analysis counted 80 million or so unique TCR beta chains, roughly 11 million of which were shared by at least two donors. Raw reads were error-corrected and collapsed into unique sequences by a nearest-neighbor algorithm in which closely related sequences were merged to remove PCR and sequencing errors. Alignment of CDR3 sequences to IMGT reference sequences was used to assign V, D and J gene segments. Each retained sequence needed at least a six-nucleotide match to both a V gene segment and a J gene segment. Rearrangements were called productive when the CDR3 lacked stop codons and stayed in frame with V and J; all others were non-productive. CDR3 was defined by IMGT convention, running from the second conserved V-encoded cysteine to the conserved J-encoded phenylalanine. In an earlier analysis of just under 600 of the donors, sequences lacking an unambiguous match to a single V gene segment were excluded. In an earlier analysis of approximately 550 of the donors, V segments were called functional above 56.7% productive rearrangements and were called segregating when the between-donor standard deviation exceeded 5%. A statistical classification framework was developed to diagnose cytomegalovirus status using the catalog of TCR beta chain sequences. V and J gene assignment, in a later analysis, came from comparing TCR nucleotide sequences with IMGT/GENE-DB human TR gene sequences. A later analysis assigned CDR3 sequences and most-parsimonious VDJ recombination scenarios with the TCRdist pipeline. In a later analysis, each TCR beta chain was defined by its CDR3 amino acid sequence together with its V-gene family, and reads lacking a unique V-gene family were excluded. In a later analysis, 550 to 650 highly shared, low-generation-probability nucleotide sequences were removed to address suspected cross-contamination and a sequencing artifact. A later analysis calculated a clonal expansion index for each public chain from normalized within-repertoire ranks of inferred template counts. A later analysis computed generation probabilities with a VDJ recombination model fitted to out-of-frame rearrangements, and checked the results against IGoR. A later analysis scored TCR-TCR, TCR-HLA and TCR-CMV co-occurrence with hypergeometric tests, applying a repertoire-size bias correction to TCR pairs. False discovery rates were estimated in a later analysis by permuting HLA or CMV assignments 20 times. In a later analysis, co-occurring TCRs were grouped using DBSCAN, and TCRdist sequence similarity was added for clustering within HLA-allele-positive subsets. Co-occurrence clustering excluded repertoires with fewer than 30,000 or more than 120,000 public chains, plus five with anomalous nucleotide sharing. This immuneACCESS table, as held by TCRdb, lists in-frame sequences with V and J called but not all clones. Of the missing ones, under half trace to an unresolved V gene in checked studies; the others have no known cause. From that table come the V and J calls and clone size; the DNA was used to work out D and trimming. The sample table lists roughly 150,000 clones, approximately 88% of them with a count of one. The biggest ten clones account for under 2% of the sample.

The cohort consisted of some 730 healthy bone marrow donors. All cohort members were sampled while nominally healthy, although unrecorded immune exposures were likely present. The donor was CMV seronegative and was included in the group of hundreds of seronegative cohort members. Each donor provided a peripheral blood sample, and peripheral blood mononuclear cells were used for TCR beta sequencing. The Qiagen DNeasy Blood Extraction Kit was used to extract genomic DNA from the blood cell samples. Its CDR3 holds 12 amino acids, cysteine through phenylalanine. Only the CDR3 region is kept as DNA, spanning 36 bases read in frame from base 1. The germline V gene encodes CDR1 GTSNPN and CDR2 SVGIG (reference sequence). V is cut by 2 bases and J by 14 bases, and the space between the germline ends is 18 bases.

The chain couples TRBV30 to TRBJ1-2, and the D gene may be TRBD1, 6 bases matching. The source of this sequence is a woman aged 18-29 years in good health and CMV-seronegative. Sequencing was performed on PBMCs. The DNA is TGTGCCTGGAGTAAGCGGGACACGGAGGGGACCTTC. Translated, this gives CAWSKRDTEGTF.